This T cell receptor (beta chain) emerged from a study of cytomegalovirus exposure and HLA in healthy donors. The study's findings and limits: Near-uniform donor sequencing depth was presumed by presence/absence analyses.

Those who donated were healthy bone marrow donors. PCR employed 60 Vbeta and 13 Jbeta primers. Original processing notes: About 83 million unique TCR beta chains, roughly 12 million shared, were counted in a later analysis. The table came from immunoSEQ multiplex PCR; TCRdb's copy has only in-frame clones and leaves some out. Clonal size and the V and J genes are those of that table, whereas D and trimming came from the DNA. The top ten clones hold more than 5.5% of a sample with roughly 170,000 clones, roughly 80% of them seen once. This clone was observed a handful of times. Its antigen is undetermined. Sequencing used PBMCs. This clonotype was obtained from a man aged 25 to 40 in good health and CMV-seropositive.

The CDR3 DNA reads as TGTGCTAGTGGTTTGTGGCCGTCCCAGCATTTT. This encodes CASGLWPSQHF. The gene calls are TRBV12-5 and TRBJ1-5; no clear D gene. Germline V gene lookup returns CDR1 LGHNT and CDR2 FRNRAP. Trimming shortened V by 2 bases and J by 11 bases, and 7 bases separated the two germline ends. The CDR3 length is 11 residues.